This T cell receptor (beta chain) was profiled in a study of T cell responses to AZD1222 COVID-19 vaccine. Study conclusions and caveats: Donor demographics were predominantly white British with a female majority; clonal diversity may be underestimated.

Details on this clone: Its matching antigen is unknown.

The V and J ends lost 5 bases and 6 bases, in that order; junction bases with no gene match: 6. This CDR3 contains 14 residues. Germline loops: CDR1 SGHTA, CDR2 FQGTGA. Libraries were prepared by immunoSEQ multiplex PCR; TCRdb keeps only in-frame clonotypes and omits some of them. The profile shows roughly 80,000 clones, 90% of them singletons. This sequence originates from an adult who received the AZD1222 COVID-19 vaccine. The sequenced sample was peripheral blood, obtained 28 days after the second AZD1222 dose. The chain recombines TRBV7-3 with TRBJ2-1; 8 nucleotides agree with TRBD1. The CDR3 here is CASSLRGLVNEQFF. The CDR3 nucleotides read TGTGCCAGCAGCCTCAGGGGGCTGGTCAATGAGCAGTTCTTC.